This note documents a single T cell receptor beta chain sequence. The length of the CDR3 is 15 residues. Germline CDR1 reads SGHVS; CDR2 reads FNYEAQ. With 2 bases removed from V and 4 bases from J, the gap between germline ends came to 12 bases. Enrolled during active infection, Seattle patients were then followed longitudinally. Original analysis: Amplification of reference gene primers was used by the study to estimate nucleated cell counts. The assay was immunoSEQ multiplex PCR, and TCRdb's table has in-frame clones only and misses some. From that table come the V and J calls and clone size; the DNA was used to work out D and trimming. The sample has some 220,000 clones, 80% to 85% seen once; the top ten hold approximately 5.2%. The source of the sample is a study of blood T cell repertoires in COVID-19. Study at large: Both acute and convalescent COVID-19 samples were obtained from the United States, Italy and Spain.

The V gene is TRBV7-6, the J gene TRBJ1-5; D possibly corresponds to TRBD1 (5 bases). This sequence originates from a woman aged 70-85 years with COVID-19, enrolled during active disease. Sequences were obtained from peripheral blood. CDR3 in DNA: TGTGCCAGCAGCTTAATGGACACAGTGAATCAGCCCCAGCATTTT. The encoded protein is CASSLMDTVNQPQHF. Full variable domain (missing parts from reference TRBV7-6 and TRBJ1-5): GAGVSQSPRYKVTKRGQDVALRCDPISGHVSLYWYRQALGQGPEFLTYFNYEAQQDKSGLPNDRFSAERPEGSISTLTIQRTEQRDSAMYRCASSLMDTVNQPQHFGDGTRLSIL.